This T cell receptor (beta chain) derives from a study of identifying expanded T cells in peripheral blood (dated by TCRdb to about 2019). Study-level background: Technical replicates were generated by sequencing separate aliquots of the same genomic DNA pool, with four replicates compared pairwise. General findings and caveats noted by the study authors: The binomial model flagged about 1.2 differentially abundant clones between technical replicates, compared with about 16.4 over around two weeks and 19 over about four weeks. Variance in clone template counts between approximately two-week samples significantly increased with total template count across all healthy donors. The authors expected biological variance in healthy repertoires might increase further over much longer intervals such as months to years. Both the number of clones called differentially abundant and the false-positive rate were significantly reduced by the beta-binomial model across all healthy-donor time intervals.

This clone was seen a few times. Its binding antigen is unknown. The sample holds no much larger clone one base away, and base qualities are not on file. During the collection period, no immune events, such as infections, were documented for the healthy donors. Blood repertoires from healthy donors were used as a training cohort for calibrating time-dependent variance in a beta-binomial model of differential abundance of T-cell clones. The training cohort comprised roughly ten healthy donors, 3 female and 7 male. On average the donors were 43 years old, and their ages spanned roughly 29 to 64 years. Whole blood from each healthy donor was obtained from a commercial supplier and was collected at three time points around 15 days apart. Genomic DNA was extracted from unsorted whole blood for immunosequencing. TCRbeta CDR3 regions were profiled with the immunoSEQ Assay using bias-controlled multiplex PCR amplification of genomic DNA. As for how the authors treated the data: To quantify the absolute abundance of each unique TCRbeta CDR3 region, the sequences were collapsed and filtered. Differential abundance was assessed using a binomial (Fisher-equivalent) model and a beta-binomial model in which time-dependent variance fitted from healthy donors was added. Clones with fewer than 5 combined templates were removed, and a clone was called differentially abundant if the clone's Benjamini-Hochberg FDR was below 0.01. Using the form v = (b*log(k)+a)^2, the beta-binomial variance was modeled as a function of the total template count across the two samples. The immuneACCESS repertoire file appears here via TCRdb, limited to in-frame rearrangements. These files lack a portion of the clones; in checked studies, under half of the deficit traces to unresolved V genes, and the cause of the others is not known. D and trimming come from the DNA, and the V and J calls and clone size come from that table. The sample yields some 130,000 clones; 75% to 90% were counted once. 7% to 10% of the sample is taken by the ten largest.

V sheds 8 bases and J sheds 6 bases, leaving 16 bases between their ends. The germline V gene sets CDR1 to KGHSH and CDR2 to LQKENI. The CDR3 measures 13 amino acids from cysteine to phenylalanine. Kept here is only the CDR3 DNA, which spans 39 bases and is read in frame from base 1. In this chain, TRBV18 is recombined with TRBJ1-2, with the identity of the D gene unclear. Sequencing was carried out using blood. This TCR was sampled from a person aged 18 to 75 in good health. CDR3 reads: CASTLDLGNGYTF. The DNA sequence follows: TGTGCCAGCACGCTTGACTTGGGGAATGGCTACACCTTC.